A selection of T cell receptor beta chains follows, all from one sample in a study of shared clonotypes between healthy human individuals. This table comes from immunoSEQ multiplex PCR, and its TCRdb copy is limited to in-frame clones, with some not included. The sample comprises over 2 million clones, about 95% of which are singletons, and 0.1% to 0.15% rests with the top ten. Sequencing was done on a sample of naive CD4+ T cells sorted from blood. The receptors shown here come from a man younger than 35 in good health. The CDR3 runs from the conserved cysteine through the conserved F or W. The order of the fields is V gene, J gene, clone size, D gene, CDR3 DNA, CDR3 protein. D genes are given only for firm matches. Clone size is given for some rows only: seen once, a few or many times, or a class if the clone is expanded.

>TRBV18|TRBJ1-1|NA|NA
TGTGCCAGCTCACCATCTCCAGGGGAAGCTTTCTTT
CASSPSPGEAFF
>TRBV5-1|TRBJ2-5|NA|NA
TGCGCCAGCAGTTCTAACCCCGGGGGAGTTAAAGAGACCCAGTACTTC
CASSSNPGGVKETQYF
>TRBV19|TRBJ2-5|NA|TRBD2
TGTGCCAGTAGTGCCCGACTGGGCGGGAGGGACCAAGAGACCCAGTACTTC
CASSARLGGRDQETQYF
>TRBV5-4|TRBJ2-5|NA|TRBD1
TGTGCCAGCAGCTTGGGGACAGGGGGCGAGAAGACCCAGTACTTC
CASSLGTGGEKTQYF
>TRBV9|TRBJ2-2|NA|TRBD2
TGTGCCAGCAGCGTGACTAGCGCGAACACCGGGGAGCTGTTTTTT
CASSVTSANTGELFF
>TRBV7-9|TRBJ1-2|NA|NA
TGTGCCAGCAGCTTAGGACAGGAGTATGGCTACACCTTC
CASSLGQEYGYTF
>TRBV7-6|TRBJ1-1|NA|NA
TGTGCCAGCAGCTTAACAGGGCTCACTGAAGCTTTCTTT
CASSLTGLTEAFF
>TRBV28|TRBJ1-5|NA|TRBD1
TGTGCCAGCAGCAGCACAGGGGCGGGTAATCAGCCCCAGCATTTT
CASSSTGAGNQPQHF
>TRBV6-1|TRBJ1-4|NA|NA
TGTGCCAGCAGTGAAACAGGCAGAAGGACGGCAGCTAATGAAAAACTGTTTTTT
CASSETGRRTAANEKLFF
>TRBV27|TRBJ2-7|NA|TRBD2
TGTGCCAGCAGTCCCTGGACTAGCCGCGAGCAGTACTTC
CASSPWTSREQYF
>TRBV27|TRBJ2-7|once|TRBD1
TGTGCCAGCAGTTTCGGGACAGGGCTCCCCTACGAGCAGTACTTC
CASSFGTGLPYEQYF
>TRBV28|TRBJ2-7|once|TRBD2
TGTGCCAGCAGAATCGGACTAGCGGGAGGTAACTCCTACGAGCAGTACTTC
CASRIGLAGGNSYEQYF
>TRBV30|TRBJ1-2|once|TRBD1
TGTGCCTGGTCCGGGACAGGGGCTAACTATGGCTACACCTTC
CAWSGTGANYGYTF
>TRBV10-3|TRBJ2-1|NA|TRBD1
TGTGCCACAACCGGGACAGACTTCTACAATGAGCAGTTCTTC
CATTGTDFYNEQFF
>TRBV19|TRBJ1-4|once|NA
TGTGCCAGTAGTCGAGGGGATGCAACTAATGAAAAACTGTTTTTT
CASSRGDATNEKLFF
>TRBV11-2|TRBJ2-1|NA|NA
TGTGCCAGCAGCTCTACCCGGGAACTTCGGGAGCAGTTCTTC
CASSSTRELREQFF
>TRBV10-2|TRBJ2-1|NA|TRBD2
TGCGCCAGCAATCACTTAGGACTAGCGGGGGAGGAGCAGTTCTTC
CASNHLGLAGEEQFF
>TRBV6-5|TRBJ1-1|NA|NA
TGTGCCAGCAGTGCCGGACAGTTGAACACTGAAGCTTTCTTT
CASSAGQLNTEAFF
>TRBV11-2|TRBJ1-6|NA|TRBD1
TGTGCCAGCAGCTTAACAGGGGTCCCAACGGGCTCCTATAATTCACCCCTCCACTTT
CASSLTGVPTGSYNSPLHF
>TRBV4-3|TRBJ1-3|NA|TRBD1
TGCGCCAGCAGCCCGGACAGGACTGGAAACACCATATATTTT
CASSPDRTGNTIYF
>TRBV7-7|TRBJ2-5|NA|NA
TGTGCTAGCAGCTTACTACAGGGTTTGGGGGAGACCCAGTACTTC
CASSLLQGLGETQYF
>TRBV10-1|TRBJ2-1|NA|NA
TGCGCCAGCAGTGAGTCGATTTTGGTGCATGAGCAGTTCTTC
CASSESILVHEQFF
>TRBV5-1|TRBJ2-5|NA|TRBD2
TGCGCCAGCAGCTCTAGGACTAGGGTGGGTCCAGAGACCCAGTACTTC
CASSSRTRVGPETQYF
>TRBV29-1|TRBJ1-1|NA|NA
TGCAGCGTTGATGGGAGTTCCACTGAAGCTTTCTTT
CSVDGSSTEAFF
>TRBV30|TRBJ2-5|NA|TRBD2
TGTGCCTGGAGTGTAAGACTAGCGGAGACCCAGTACTTC
CAWSVRLAETQYF
>TRBV28|TRBJ2-3|NA|TRBD2
TGTGCCAGCAGTGGTAGCGGGGGGCGCACAGATACGCAGTATTTT
CASSGSGGRTDTQYF
>TRBV19|TRBJ2-6|once|TRBD1
TGTGCCAGCATCCCCCGGACAGGGAACTCTGGGGCCAACGTCCTGACTTTC
CASIPRTGNSGANVLTF
>TRBV10-3|TRBJ1-5|NA|TRBD1
TGTGCCATCAGGGACAGGGAGAATCAGCCCCAGCATTTT
CAIRDRENQPQHF
>TRBV7-5|TRBJ1-1|NA|NA
TGTGCCAGCAGCACCTTGGGGCAAGCTTTCTTT
CASSTLGQAFF
>TRBV4-1|TRBJ2-7|NA|TRBD1
TGCGCCAGCAGCCACGGGACAGGGGTAATTGAGCAGTACTTC
CASSHGTGVIEQYF
>TRBV14|TRBJ1-3|NA|NA
TGTGCCAGCAGCCAGGGGCTCGGAAACACCATATATTTT
CASSQGLGNTIYF
>TRBV9|TRBJ1-3|NA|TRBD1
TGTGCCAGCAGCGAGACAGGGGGTGGAAACACCATATATTTT
CASSETGGGNTIYF
>TRBV6-1|TRBJ1-1|NA|TRBD1
TGTGCCAGCAGCTTTACAGGGGGCACTGAAGCTTTCTTT
CASSFTGGTEAFF
>TRBV2|TRBJ1-6|NA|NA
TGTGCCAGCAGTGGGACGCTGTATAATTCACCCCTCCACTTT
CASSGTLYNSPLHF
>TRBV11-3|TRBJ2-5|NA|TRBD1
TGTGCCAGCAGCCCTGACAGGGGTTCCCAAGAGACCCAGTACTTC
CASSPDRGSQETQYF
>TRBV18|TRBJ2-1|NA|TRBD1
TGTGCCAGCTCCCCGGGACAGGGATACAATGAGCAGTTCTTC
CASSPGQGYNEQFF
>TRBV5-1|TRBJ2-7|NA|NA
TGCGCCAGCAGCTTGGGCGGCGGAGCCTCCTACGAGCAGTACTTC
CASSLGGGASYEQYF
>TRBV6-1|TRBJ1-1|NA|TRBD1
TGTGCCAGCAGTGAAGCGGTCAGGGGGGCGCGGACTGAAGCTTTCTTT
CASSEAVRGARTEAFF
>TRBV6-5|TRBJ2-7|NA|NA
TGTGCCAGCAGTTACTCCACAGGGACCCCCTACGAGCAGTACTTC
CASSYSTGTPYEQYF
>TRBV2|TRBJ2-7|once|NA
TGTGCCAGCAGTGAGGCACTCTACGAGCAGTACTTC
CASSEALYEQYF
>TRBV9|TRBJ1-6|NA|NA
TGTGCCAGCAGCGTAGAAAGGGATTCACCCCTCCACTTT
CASSVERDSPLHF
>TRBV6-1|TRBJ1-3|NA|TRBD1
TGTGCCAGCAGTGACGCGACAGGGGTCGGAAACACCATATATTTT
CASSDATGVGNTIYF
>TRBV19|TRBJ1-6|NA|TRBD1
TGTGCCAGTAGTCGGGACAGGGGCCCCCTGGGGAATTCACCCCTCCACTTT
CASSRDRGPLGNSPLHF
>TRBV6-1|TRBJ2-7|NA|TRBD2
TGTGCCAGCATCGCGGGAGGCCCCTACGAGCAGTACTTC
CASIAGGPYEQYF